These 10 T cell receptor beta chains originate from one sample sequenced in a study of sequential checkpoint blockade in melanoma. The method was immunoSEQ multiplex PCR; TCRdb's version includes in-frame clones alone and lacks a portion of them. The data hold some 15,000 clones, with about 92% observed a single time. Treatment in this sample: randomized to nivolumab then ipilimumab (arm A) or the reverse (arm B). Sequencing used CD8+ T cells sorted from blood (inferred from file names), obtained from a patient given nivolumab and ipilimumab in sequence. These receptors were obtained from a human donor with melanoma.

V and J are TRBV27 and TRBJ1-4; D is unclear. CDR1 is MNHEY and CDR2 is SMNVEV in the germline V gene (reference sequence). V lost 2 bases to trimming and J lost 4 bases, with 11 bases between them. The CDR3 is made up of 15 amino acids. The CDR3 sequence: CASSLSGAFNEKLFF. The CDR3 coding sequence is TGTGCCAGCAGTTTAAGCGGAGCCTTTAATGAAAAACTGTTTTTT.

This CDR3 is CASWAGYYGYTF. CDR3 in DNA: TGTGCTAGTTGGGCGGGCTACTATGGCTACACCTTC. The gene calls are TRBV27 and TRBJ1-2; unclear D gene. The CDR3 loop spans 12 amino acids. Germline-derived CDR1 and CDR2 are MNHEY and SMNVEV (reference sequence).

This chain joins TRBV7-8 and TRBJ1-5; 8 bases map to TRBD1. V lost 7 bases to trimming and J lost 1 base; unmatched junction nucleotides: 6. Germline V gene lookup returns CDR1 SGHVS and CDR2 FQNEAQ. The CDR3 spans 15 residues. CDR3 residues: CASTTGQGSNQPQHF. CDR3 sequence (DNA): TGTGCCAGCACAACTGGACAGGGAAGCAATCAGCCCCAGCATTTT.

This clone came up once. This CDR3 reads CASSQGPQGNTEAFF. As DNA, the CDR3 is TGCGCCAGCAGCCAAGGCCCACAGGGGAACACTGAAGCTTTCTTT. The chain joins TRBV4-1 to TRBJ1-1; D may be TRBD1 (6 bases). From germline, CDR1 is MGHRA and CDR2 YSYEKL. Between the trimmed V and J ends, which lost 1 base and 1 base, there was a span of 10 bases. This CDR3 spans 15 amino acids.

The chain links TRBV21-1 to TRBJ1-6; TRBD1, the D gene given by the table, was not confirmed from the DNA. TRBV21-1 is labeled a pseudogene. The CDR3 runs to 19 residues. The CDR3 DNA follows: TGTGCCAGCAGCAAACCGACACCGGAAATTAGGCTTCTTAATTCACCCCTCCACTTT. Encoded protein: CASSKPTPEIRLLNSPLHF.

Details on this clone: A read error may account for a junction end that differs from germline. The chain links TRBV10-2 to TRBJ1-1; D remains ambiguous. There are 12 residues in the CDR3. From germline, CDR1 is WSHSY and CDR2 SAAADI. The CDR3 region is CASSESTPRGTF. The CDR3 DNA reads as TGCGCCAGCAGTGAGTCGACTCCTCGAGGCACGTTT.

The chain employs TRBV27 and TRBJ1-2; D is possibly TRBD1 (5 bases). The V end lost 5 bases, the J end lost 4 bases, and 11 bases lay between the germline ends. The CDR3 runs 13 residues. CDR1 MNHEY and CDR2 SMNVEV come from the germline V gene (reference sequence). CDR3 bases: TGTGCCAGCAGTAGGGGTGTCGGCTATGGCTACACCTTC. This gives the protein CASSRGVGYGYTF.

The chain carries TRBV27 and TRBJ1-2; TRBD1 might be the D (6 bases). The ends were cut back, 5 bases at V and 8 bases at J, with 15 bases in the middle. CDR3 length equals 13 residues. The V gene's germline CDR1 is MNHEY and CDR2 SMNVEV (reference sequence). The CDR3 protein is CASSATGFQGYTF. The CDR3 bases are TGTGCCAGCAGTGCCACAGGGTTTCAGGGCTACACCTTC.

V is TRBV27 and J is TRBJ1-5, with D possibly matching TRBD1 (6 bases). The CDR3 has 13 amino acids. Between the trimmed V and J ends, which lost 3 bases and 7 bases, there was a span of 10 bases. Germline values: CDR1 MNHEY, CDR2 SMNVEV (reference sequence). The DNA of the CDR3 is TGTGCCAGCAGTTTGGCAGGGGTACAGCCCCAGCATTTT. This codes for CASSLAGVQPQHF.

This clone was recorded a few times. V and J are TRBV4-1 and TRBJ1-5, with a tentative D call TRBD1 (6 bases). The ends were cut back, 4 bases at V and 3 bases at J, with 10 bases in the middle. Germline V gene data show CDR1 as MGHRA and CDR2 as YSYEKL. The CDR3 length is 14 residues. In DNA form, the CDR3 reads TGCGCCAGCAGCCCACAGGGCAACAATCAGCCCCAGCATTTT. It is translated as CASSPQGNNQPQHF.